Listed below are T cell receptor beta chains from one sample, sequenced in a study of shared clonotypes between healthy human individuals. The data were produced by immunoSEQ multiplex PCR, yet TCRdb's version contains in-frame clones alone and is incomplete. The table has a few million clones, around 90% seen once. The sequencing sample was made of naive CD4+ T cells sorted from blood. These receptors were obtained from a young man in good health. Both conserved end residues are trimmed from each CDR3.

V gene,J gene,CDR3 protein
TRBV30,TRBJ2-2,AWSVRFGTGELF
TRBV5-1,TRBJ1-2,ASSSLPAGIEGYT
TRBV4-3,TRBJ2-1,ASSQSLAGVRQGEQF
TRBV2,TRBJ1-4,ASSEALINEKLF
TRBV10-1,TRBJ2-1,ASSESIVAGAKTSYNEQF
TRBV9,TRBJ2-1,ASSQGGVNEQF
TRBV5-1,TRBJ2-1,ASSSLDRAYEQF
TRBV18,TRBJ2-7,ASSPPGLRGEQY
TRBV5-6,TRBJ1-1,ASSSGTGRAF
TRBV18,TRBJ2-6,ASSPPTGVSSGANVLT
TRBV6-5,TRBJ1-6,ASSSPGTGASPLH
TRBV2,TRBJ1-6,ASNREGQINSPLH
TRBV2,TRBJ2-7,ASSLDRPSSYEQY
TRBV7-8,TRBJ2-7,ASSLGLAGEKD
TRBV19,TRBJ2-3,ASSRTGPRGGTDTQY
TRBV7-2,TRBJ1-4,ASSLGQGGNEKLF
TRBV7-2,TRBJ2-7,ASSRTSGAYEQY
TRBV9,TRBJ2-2,ASSPIRTRRQHRELF
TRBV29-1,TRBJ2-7,SVARGLGEQY
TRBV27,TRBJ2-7,ASSVVRGPSYEQY
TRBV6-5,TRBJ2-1,ASRELGVYNEQF
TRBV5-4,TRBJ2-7,ASSSVAGSYEQY
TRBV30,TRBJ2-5,AWKTVETQY
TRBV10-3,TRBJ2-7,ATSSRTASYEQY
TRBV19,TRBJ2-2,ASSPKTGFTGELF
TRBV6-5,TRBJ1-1,ATGKGSRNTEAF
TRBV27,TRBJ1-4,ASRQGALSTNEKLF
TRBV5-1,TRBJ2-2,ASSWGGANTGELF
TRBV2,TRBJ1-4,ASRPQGASRGKLF
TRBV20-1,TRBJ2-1,SARKNEQF
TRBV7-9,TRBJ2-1,ASSLTRRGTGDEQF
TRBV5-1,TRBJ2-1,ASSLEGNPSSYNEQF
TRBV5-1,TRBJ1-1,ASSFAVPGSGNTEAF
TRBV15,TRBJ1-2,ATSRDAIYGYT
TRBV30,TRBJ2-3,AWSFRTDTQY
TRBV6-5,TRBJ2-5,ASRSRGRQETQY